A single sample gave rise to the 26 T cell receptor beta chains below, sequenced in a study of T-cell reconstitution after alpha-beta-depleted transplantation in children. Molecular barcoding with unique molecular identifiers was used for the TCRbeta library. MiXCR was run by TCRdb on the PCR reads, yielding one entry per CDR3 protein. Here the sample spans around 530,000 distinct CDR3 sequences, approximately 30% being singletons. The sample was PBMCs from the stem cell graft donor, taken from the stem cell graft. The receptor set was obtained from a human donor who donated a stem cell graft to a child with aplastic anemia.

This clonotype came up a few times. The chain joins TRBV6-1 to TRBJ1-1, with D unresolved. Trimming shortened V by 3 bases and J by 2 bases, and 10 bases separated the two germline ends. Germline values: CDR1 MNHNS, CDR2 SASEGT. The CDR3 has 14 residues. CDR3 loop: CASSDELTNTEAFF. In DNA form, the CDR3 reads TGTGCCAGCAGTGACGAACTGACCAACACTGAAGCTTTCTTT.

The V gene is TRBV9, the J gene TRBJ1-2, with D possibly matching TRBD1 (6 bases). The CDR3 loop spans 15 amino acids. Germline CDR1 reads SGDLS; CDR2 reads YYNGEE. V lost 3 bases and J 7 bases, leaving 19 bases between the germline ends. CDR3 DNA: TGTGCCAGCAGCGGTACAGACGGCCTCAGGGGTGGCTACACCTTC. It codes for CASSGTDGLRGGYTF.

This clonotype was picked up a small number of times. The rearrangement joins TRBV6-5 to TRBJ1-2, with a tentative D call TRBD1 (5 bases). Germline V gene sequence: CDR1 MNHEY, CDR2 SVGAGI. This CDR3 region has 15 residues. Deletions cut 6 bases from V and 1 base from J, with 15 bases between. CDR3 protein: CASRPLGGSNYGYTF. The CDR3 DNA reads TGTGCCAGCAGGCCCCTCGGGGGAAGTAACTATGGCTACACCTTC.

The chain has TRBV12-3 or TRBV12-4 and TRBJ2-1, with TRBD2 matching 10 bases. The V and J ends lost 1 base and 4 bases, in that order; junction bases with no gene match: 13. The CDR3 sequence is 19 residues long. The CDR3, as DNA: TGTGCCAGCAGTTTAGGACGGGCTAGCGGGAGTCCCGGGTACAATGAGCAGTTCTTC. Its translation: CASSLGRASGSPGYNEQFF.

The chain recombines TRBV5-6 with TRBJ2-7; tentative D call: TRBD2 (5 bases). Per germline, CDR1 SGHDT and CDR2 YYEEEE. This CDR3 comprises 15 residues. The CDR3 reads CAISPGLDWSYEQYV. The CDR3 DNA reads as TGTGCCATCAGCCCCGGGCTGGACTGGTCCTACGAGCAGTACGTC.

The chain links TRBV3-1 to TRBJ2-5; D is ambiguous. The CDR3 has 12 amino acids. The V end was cut by 3 bases, the J end by 6 bases, with 8 bases between. Germline-derived CDR1 and CDR2 are LGHDT and YNNKEL (reference sequence). The CDR3 DNA is TGTGCCAGCAGCCAGGTCGAGAAGACCCAGTACTTC. Translated: CASSQVEKTQYF.

This clonotype showed up just a few times. The rearrangement links TRBV12-3 or TRBV12-4 to TRBJ2-3; 8 bases map to TRBD1. The CDR3 has 13 amino acids. V gave up 10 bases and J gave up 5 bases; unmatched junction bases: 8. This CDR3 reads CAIGQGARDTQYF. CDR3 coding DNA: TGTGCCATCGGCCAGGGGGCTAGAGATACGCAGTATTTT.

The chain combines TRBV5-1 with TRBJ1-1; D remains ambiguous. The V end lost 5 bases, the J end lost 2 bases, and 13 bases lay between the germline ends. Per the germline V gene, CDR1 is SGHRS and CDR2 is YFSETQ. CDR3 length: 14 amino acids. The CDR3 loop is CASRVTQSNTEAFF. The CDR3 DNA follows: TGCGCCAGCAGGGTTACACAGAGTAACACTGAAGCTTTCTTT.

For the CDR3, the DNA is TGTGCCAGCAGCTTCTACGGACTAGCGGGAGAGGGGGGATCAGATACGCAGTATTTT. This codes for CASSFYGLAGEGGSDTQYF. The chain employs TRBV7-8 and TRBJ2-3; 13 bases agree with TRBD2. V trimming: 3 bases; J trimming: 4 bases; junction bases outside the gene matches: 13. CDR3 size: 19 residues. Per the germline V gene, CDR1 is SGHVS and CDR2 is FQNEAQ.

This chain joins TRBV7-6 and TRBJ1-2; 7 bases align to TRBD1. J lost 0 bases, V lost 3 bases, and 7 bases had no gene match. The CDR3 is 16 residues long. Germline CDR1 SGHVS, CDR2 FNYEAQ. The CDR3 nucleotides are TGTGCCAGCAGCTTGGAGGGACAGCCCTCTAACTATGGCTACACCTTC. The encoded protein is CASSLEGQPSNYGYTF.

The gene calls are TRBV4-3 and TRBJ2-5; TRBD1 or TRBD2 may be the D gene (5 bases each). The CDR3 totals 13 residues. CDR1 and CDR2 from the germline V gene are LGHNA and YSLEER. Trimming shortened V by 3 bases and J by 5 bases, and 10 bases separated the two germline ends. The CDR3 sequence is CASSHRDRETQYF. The CDR3 DNA reads TGCGCCAGCAGCCACAGGGACCGGGAGACCCAGTACTTC.

The chain combines TRBV12-3 or TRBV12-4 with TRBJ2-7; 7 bases map to TRBD2. There are 14 residues in the CDR3. V lost 3 bases and J lost 6; bases outside the gene matches: 8. CDR3: CASSFSAGVREQYF. The CDR3, as DNA: TGTGCCAGCAGTTTCTCTGCGGGAGTGCGCGAGCAGTACTTC.

This clonotype has a handful of counts. CDR3: CASSQDIRSLYEQYF. The CDR3 DNA sequence: TGCGCCAGCAGCCAGGACATACGCTCACTCTACGAGCAGTACTTC. The chain has TRBV5-1 and TRBJ2-7; D is perhaps TRBD1 (5 bases). V gave up 4 bases and J gave up 3 bases, with 17 bases separating them. This CDR3 is 15 amino acids long. Germline V gives CDR1 SGHRS, CDR2 YFSETQ. Together with reference TRBV5-1 and TRBJ2-7, the CDR3 gives the full variable domain: KAGVTQTPRYLIKTRGQQVTLSCSPISGHRSVSWYQQTPGQGLQFLFEYFSETQRNKGNFPGRFSGRQFSNSRSEMNVSTLELGDSALYLCASSQDIRSLYEQYFGPGTRLTVT.

The chain has TRBV18 and TRBJ2-2, with D perhaps matching TRBD2 (6 bases). Germline V lookup: CDR1 KGHSH, CDR2 LQKENI. This CDR3 has 16 amino acids. The V end lost 4 bases, the J end lost 1 base, and 13 bases lay between the germline ends. The CDR3, as DNA: TGTGCCAGCTCACGAGAGAGTAGCGGGAACACCGGGGAGCTGTTTTTT. Translation gives CASSRESSGNTGELFF.

The table lists this clonotype with a few counts. This chain connects TRBV29-1 to TRBJ1-1; TRBD1 might be the D (6 bases). Germline V gene sequence: CDR1 SQVTM, CDR2 ANQGSEA. The CDR3 is 12 residues long. Trimming took off 2 bases at V and 5 bases at J, with 9 bases between the two ends. CDR3 nucleotides: TGCAGCGTTGAAACTCAGGGGACTGAAGCTTTCTTT. It codes for CSVETQGTEAFF.

This clonotype occurred many times. This rearrangement joins TRBV12-3 or TRBV12-4 to TRBJ2-5, with TRBD2 matching over 14 bases. After removal of 6 bases from V and 8 bases from J, the junction contained 14 bases not matched to a gene. This CDR3 region has 17 residues. The CDR3 loop reads CASSPGLAGGSGRTQYF. CDR3 nucleotide sequence: TGTGCCAGCAGCCCCGGACTAGCGGGAGGATCAGGAAGAACCCAGTACTTC.

V and J are TRBV5-6 and TRBJ2-1; the D call may be TRBD1 or TRBD2 (5 bases each). Trimming left V 4 bases short and J 2 bases short, with 16 bases between. The CDR3 covers 16 residues. CDR1 is SGHDT and CDR2 is YYEEEE in the germline V gene. The DNA for the CDR3 is TGTGCCAGCAGCGGGCTAAGGGACCGCGCCTACAATGAGCAGTTCTTC. Amino acid sequence: CASSGLRDRAYNEQFF. The whole variable domain, remainder taken from reference TRBV5-6 and TRBJ2-1, is DAGVTQSPTHLIKTRGQQVTLRCSPKSGHDTVSWYQQALGQGPQFIFQYYEEEERQRGNFPDRFSGHQFPNYSSELNVNALLLGDSALYLCASSGLRDRAYNEQFFGPGTRLTVL.

The chain joins TRBV5-1 to TRBJ2-3; the D gene could be TRBD1 or TRBD2 (6 bases each). Germline V gene data show CDR1 as SGHRS and CDR2 as YFSETQ. Trimming removed 0 bases at V and 2 bases at J, with 13 bases between. This CDR3 region has 16 residues. The CDR3 spells CASSLGPGANTDTQYF. DNA of the CDR3: TGCGCCAGCAGCTTGGGCCCGGGGGCGAACACAGATACGCAGTATTTT.

This chain connects TRBV7-9 to TRBJ1-3; the D is unclear. Germline loops: CDR1 SEHNR, CDR2 FQNEAQ (reference sequence). CDR3 size: 17 residues. V was clipped by 0 bases and J by 0 bases, with 12 bases between them. The CDR3 spells CASSLAGGPYSGNTIYF. As DNA, the CDR3 is TGTGCCAGCAGCTTAGCAGGAGGGCCCTACTCTGGAAACACCATATATTTT.

This chain uses TRBV7-2 with TRBJ2-3; 8 bases match TRBD1. V trimming: 0 bases; J trimming: 5 bases; junction bases outside the gene matches: 7. CDR3 length equals 16 residues. Germline loops: CDR1 SGHTA, CDR2 FQGNSA. This CDR3 reads CASSLAFRGRGDTQYF. CDR3 sequence (DNA): TGTGCCAGCAGCTTAGCATTCAGGGGGCGGGGAGATACGCAGTATTTT.

This rearrangement joins TRBV12-3 or TRBV12-4 to TRBJ2-5; 8 nucleotides match TRBD1. CDR3 length: 14 residues. V shed 5 bases and J 4 bases; nucleotides not matched to a gene: 6. This chain's CDR3 is CASSAPRGLETQYF. CDR3 nucleotide sequence: TGTGCCAGCAGTGCGCCCAGGGGGCTAGAGACCCAGTACTTC.

This clonotype was detected a few times. The rearrangement links TRBV6-2 or TRBV6-3 to TRBJ2-1, with D unresolved. The germline gives CDR1 MNHEY, CDR2 SVGEGT. Trimming pared 8 bases from V and 1 base from J, leaving 6 bases between. This CDR3 has 12 amino acids. The CDR3 DNA reads as TGTGCCAGCGGTCGGTCCTACAATGAGCAGTTCTTC. Protein: CASGRSYNEQFF.

This sequence joins TRBV14 and TRBJ2-3, with D unclear. The germline gives CDR1 SGHDN, CDR2 FVKESK. The CDR3 length is 13 residues. Trimming took off 8 bases at V and 3 bases at J, with 12 bases between the two ends. CDR3 region: CASGFLNTDTQYF. The CDR3 region has the DNA TGTGCCAGCGGGTTTCTAAATACAGATACGCAGTATTTT.

This clonotype came up a few times. This chain links TRBV6-2 or TRBV6-3 with TRBJ2-1; tentative D call: TRBD1 (5 bases). This CDR3 spans 15 amino acids. Germline lookup yields CDR1 MNHEY and CDR2 SVGEGT. Trimming took off 5 bases at V and 7 bases at J, with 18 bases between the two ends. CDR3 bases: TGTGCCAGCAGTACCGGCGCGACAGTTTGGAATGAGCAGTTCTTC. Translated: CASSTGATVWNEQFF.

The J gene is TRBJ2-1, the V gene TRBV5-1; 13 bases match TRBD2. Germline CDR1 SGHRS, CDR2 YFSETQ. Unmatched junction bases numbered 9, after V lost 4 bases and J lost 8 bases. This CDR3 spans 16 amino acids. The chain's CDR3 is CASSRLLAGGLDEQFF. CDR3 nucleotide sequence: TGCGCCAGCAGCAGACTACTAGCGGGAGGGCTTGATGAGCAGTTCTTC.

This clonotype showed up just a few times. This chain connects TRBV7-3 to TRBJ2-3; D call uncertain. In germline, CDR1 is SGHTA, CDR2 FQGTGA. The CDR3 covers 13 residues. Trimming took 7 bases from V and 0 from J, leaving 8 bases between them. This CDR3 reads CASTQASTDTQYF. The CDR3 coding sequence is TGTGCCAGCACCCAGGCCAGCACAGATACGCAGTATTTT.